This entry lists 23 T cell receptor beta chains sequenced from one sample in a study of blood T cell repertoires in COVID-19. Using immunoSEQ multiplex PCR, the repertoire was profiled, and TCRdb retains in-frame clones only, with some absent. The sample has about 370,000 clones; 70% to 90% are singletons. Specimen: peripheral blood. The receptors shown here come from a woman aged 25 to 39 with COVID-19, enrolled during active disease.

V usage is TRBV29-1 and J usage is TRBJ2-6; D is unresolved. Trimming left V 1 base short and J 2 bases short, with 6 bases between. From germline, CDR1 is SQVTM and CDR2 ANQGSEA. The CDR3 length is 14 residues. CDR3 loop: CSVEGATGANVLTF. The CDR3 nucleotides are TGCAGCGTTGAAGGAGCCACTGGGGCCAACGTCCTGACTTTC. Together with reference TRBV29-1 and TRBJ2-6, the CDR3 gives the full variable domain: SAVISQKPSRDICQRGTSLTIQCQVDSQVTMMFWYRQQPGQSLTLIATANQGSEATYESGFVIDKFPISRPNLTFSTLTVSNMSPEDSSIYLCSVEGATGANVLTFGAGSRLTVL.

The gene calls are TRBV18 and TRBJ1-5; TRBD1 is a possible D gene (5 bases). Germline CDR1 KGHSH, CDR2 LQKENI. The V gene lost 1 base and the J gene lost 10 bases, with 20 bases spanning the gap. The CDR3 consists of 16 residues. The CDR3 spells CASSPQARAGRYPQHF. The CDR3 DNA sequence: TGTGCCAGCTCACCACAGGCACGGGCAGGGAGGTATCCCCAGCATTTT.

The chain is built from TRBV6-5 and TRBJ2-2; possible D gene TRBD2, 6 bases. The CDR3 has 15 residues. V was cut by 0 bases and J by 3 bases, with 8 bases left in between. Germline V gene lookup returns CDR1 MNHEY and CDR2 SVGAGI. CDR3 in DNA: TGTGCCAGCAGTTACTCGACGGGAGACACCGGGGAGCTGTTTTTT. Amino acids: CASSYSTGDTGELFF.

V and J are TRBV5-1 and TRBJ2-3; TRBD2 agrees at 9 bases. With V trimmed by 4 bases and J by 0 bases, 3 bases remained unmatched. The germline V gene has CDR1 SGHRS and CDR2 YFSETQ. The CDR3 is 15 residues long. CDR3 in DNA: TGCGCCAGCAGCCTTAGCGGGAGAAGCACAGATACGCAGTATTTT. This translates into CASSLSGRSTDTQYF.

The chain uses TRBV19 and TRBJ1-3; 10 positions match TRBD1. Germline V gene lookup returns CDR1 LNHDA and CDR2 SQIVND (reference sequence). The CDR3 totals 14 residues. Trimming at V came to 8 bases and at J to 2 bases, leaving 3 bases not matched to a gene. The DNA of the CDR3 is TGTGCCAGTGTGGACAGGGGGGCTGGAAACACCATATATTTT. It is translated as CASVDRGAGNTIYF.

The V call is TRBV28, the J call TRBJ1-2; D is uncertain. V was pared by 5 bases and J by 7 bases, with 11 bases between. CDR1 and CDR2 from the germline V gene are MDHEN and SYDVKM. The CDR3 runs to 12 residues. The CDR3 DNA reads TGTGCCAGCAGTCTCACAGAGGGTGGCTACACCTTC. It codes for CASSLTEGGYTF.

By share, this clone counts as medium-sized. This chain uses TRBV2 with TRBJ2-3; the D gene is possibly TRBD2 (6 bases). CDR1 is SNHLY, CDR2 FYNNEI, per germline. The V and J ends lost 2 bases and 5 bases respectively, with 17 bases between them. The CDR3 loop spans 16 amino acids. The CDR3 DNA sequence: TGTGCCAGCAGTGAACGGGCGGGACCTTGGTTAGATACGCAGTATTTT. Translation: CASSERAGPWLDTQYF.

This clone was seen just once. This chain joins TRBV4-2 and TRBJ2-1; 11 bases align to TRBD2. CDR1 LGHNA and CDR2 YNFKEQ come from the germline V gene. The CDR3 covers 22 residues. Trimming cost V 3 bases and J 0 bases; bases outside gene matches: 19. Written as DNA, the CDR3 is TGTGCCAGCAGCCACCCCGGCCCCCTAGCGGGGGGCCTACAAAGCTCCTACAATGAGCAGTTCTTC. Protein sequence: CASSHPGPLAGGLQSSYNEQFF.

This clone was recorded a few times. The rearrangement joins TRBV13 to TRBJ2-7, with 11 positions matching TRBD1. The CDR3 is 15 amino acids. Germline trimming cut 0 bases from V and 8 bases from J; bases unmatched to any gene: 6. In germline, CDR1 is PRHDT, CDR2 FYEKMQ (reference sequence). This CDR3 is CASSLGDRGRVKQYF. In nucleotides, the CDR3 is TGTGCCAGCAGCTTAGGGGACAGGGGGCGCGTAAAGCAGTACTTC.

The CDR3 loop reads CASSPGTGVVEQFF. CDR3 DNA sequence: TGTGCCAGCAGCCCCGGGACAGGGGTTGTTGAGCAGTTCTTC. The genes are TRBV7-9 and TRBJ2-1, with 10 nucleotides matching TRBD1. The CDR3 totals 14 residues. Germline V gene lookup returns CDR1 SEHNR and CDR2 FQNEAQ (reference sequence). The ends lost 5 bases at V and 9 bases at J; junction bases unmatched: 7.

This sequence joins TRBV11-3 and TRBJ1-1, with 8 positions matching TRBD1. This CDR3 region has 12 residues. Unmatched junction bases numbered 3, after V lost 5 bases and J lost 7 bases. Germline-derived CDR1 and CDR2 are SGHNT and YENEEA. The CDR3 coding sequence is TGTGCCAGCAGCGCGACAGGGGTTGAAGCTTTCTTT. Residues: CASSATGVEAFF.

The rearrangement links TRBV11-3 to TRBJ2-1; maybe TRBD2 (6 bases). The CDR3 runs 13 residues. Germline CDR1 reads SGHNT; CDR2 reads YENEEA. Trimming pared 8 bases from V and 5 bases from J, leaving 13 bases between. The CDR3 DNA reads TGTGCCAGCTCTAACGGGAGAGACAATGAGCAGTTCTTC. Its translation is CASSNGRDNEQFF.

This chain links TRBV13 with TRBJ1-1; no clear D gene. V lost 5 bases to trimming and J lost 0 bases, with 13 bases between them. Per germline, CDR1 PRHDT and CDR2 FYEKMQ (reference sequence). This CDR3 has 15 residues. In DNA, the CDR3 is TGTGCCAGCAGCACTAGAGGCGCGATGAACACTGAAGCTTTCTTT. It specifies CASSTRGAMNTEAFF.

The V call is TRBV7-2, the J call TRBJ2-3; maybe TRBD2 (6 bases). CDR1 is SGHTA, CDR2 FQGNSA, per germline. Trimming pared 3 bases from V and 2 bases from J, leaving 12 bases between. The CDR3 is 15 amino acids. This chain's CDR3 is CASSFSGQATDTQYF. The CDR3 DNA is TGTGCCAGCAGCTTCAGCGGGCAAGCCACAGATACGCAGTATTTT.

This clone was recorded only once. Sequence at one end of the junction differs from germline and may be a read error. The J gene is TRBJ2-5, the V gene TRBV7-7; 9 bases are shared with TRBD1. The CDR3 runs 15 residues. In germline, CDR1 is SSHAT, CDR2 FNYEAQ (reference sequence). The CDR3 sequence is CASSSGTGQQETQYF. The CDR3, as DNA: TGTGCTAGCAGCTCCGGGACAGGGCAACAAGAGACCCAGTACTTC.

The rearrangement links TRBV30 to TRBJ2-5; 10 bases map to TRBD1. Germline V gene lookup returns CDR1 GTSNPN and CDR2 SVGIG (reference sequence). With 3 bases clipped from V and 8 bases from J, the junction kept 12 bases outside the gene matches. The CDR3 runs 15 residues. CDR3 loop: CAWSAGIGTGDTQYF. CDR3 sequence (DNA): TGTGCCTGGAGCGCAGGGATAGGGACAGGGGACACCCAGTACTTC.

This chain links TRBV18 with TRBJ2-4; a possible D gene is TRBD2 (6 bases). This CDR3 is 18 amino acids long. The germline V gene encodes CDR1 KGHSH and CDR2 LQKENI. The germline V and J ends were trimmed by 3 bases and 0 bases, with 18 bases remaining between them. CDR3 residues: CASSPGGAKTLAKNIQYF. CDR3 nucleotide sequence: TGTGCCAGCTCACCGGGGGGTGCTAAAACCCTAGCCAAAAACATTCAGTACTTC.

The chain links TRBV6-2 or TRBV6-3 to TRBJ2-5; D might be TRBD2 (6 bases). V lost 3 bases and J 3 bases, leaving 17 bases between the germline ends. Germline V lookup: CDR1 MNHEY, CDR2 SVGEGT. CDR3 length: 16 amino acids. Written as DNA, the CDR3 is TGTGCCAGCAGTTATGGTCCGGCGGGGCACAAAGAGACCCAGTACTTC. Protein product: CASSYGPAGHKETQYF.

The CDR3 region is CASSLEHNQPQHF. CDR3 DNA sequence: TGTGCCAGCAGCTTAGAACATAATCAGCCCCAGCATTTT. The chain joins TRBV7-2 to TRBJ1-5, with no clear D. This CDR3 has 13 residues. Trimming took 1 base from V and 4 from J, leaving 5 bases between them. Germline loops: CDR1 SGHTA, CDR2 FQGNSA.

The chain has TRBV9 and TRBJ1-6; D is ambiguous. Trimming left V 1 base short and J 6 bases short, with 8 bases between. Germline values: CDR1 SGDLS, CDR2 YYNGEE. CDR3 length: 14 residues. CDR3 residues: CASSVLDFNSPLHF. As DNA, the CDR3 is TGTGCCAGCAGCGTATTGGACTTTAATTCACCCCTCCACTTT.

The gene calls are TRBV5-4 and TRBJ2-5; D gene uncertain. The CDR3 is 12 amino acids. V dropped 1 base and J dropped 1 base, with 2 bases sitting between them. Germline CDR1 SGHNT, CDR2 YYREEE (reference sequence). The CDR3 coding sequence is TGTGCCAGCAGCTTGCTCCAAGAGACCCAGTACTTC. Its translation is CASSLLQETQYF.

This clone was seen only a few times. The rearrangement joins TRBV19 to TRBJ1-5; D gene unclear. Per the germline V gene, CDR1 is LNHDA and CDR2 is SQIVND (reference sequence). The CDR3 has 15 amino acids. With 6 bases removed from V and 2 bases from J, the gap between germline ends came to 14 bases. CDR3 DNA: TGTGCCAGTAGCCCCGTCGGAGGAGGCAATCAGCCCCAGCATTTT. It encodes CASSPVGGGNQPQHF.

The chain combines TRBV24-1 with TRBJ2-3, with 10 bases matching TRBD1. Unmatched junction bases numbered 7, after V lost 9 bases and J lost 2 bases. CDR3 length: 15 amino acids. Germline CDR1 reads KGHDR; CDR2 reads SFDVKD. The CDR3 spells CATSRGQGFTDTQYF. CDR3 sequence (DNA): TGTGCCACCTCCCGGGGACAGGGGTTCACAGATACGCAGTATTTT.